These T cell receptor beta chains were read from a single sample in a study of multiple sclerosis patients with progressive multifocal leukoencephalopathy. Some clones are missing from TCRdb's copy, which holds only in-frame ones; the method was immunoSEQ multiplex PCR. The sample includes approximately 26,000 clones, approximately 90% of them seen just once. The sequenced sample was PBMCs. These receptor sequences come from a human donor with multiple sclerosis. The CDR3 runs from the conserved cysteine through the conserved F or W. D genes are given only for firm matches. Some rows have no size entry. The others give once, few or many, or a class for an expanded clone.

D gene	V gene	J gene	clone size	CDR3 protein	CDR3 DNA
-	TRBV11-1	TRBJ2-7	-	CASSLSGHTYEQYF	TGTGCCAGCAGCTTGTCCGGGCATACCTACGAGCAGTACTTC
-	TRBV7-9	TRBJ1-6	-	CASTQGSNSPLHF	TGTGCCAGCACCCAGGGGTCGAATTCACCCCTCCACTTT
-	TRBV7-2	TRBJ2-1	-	CASSLAGNNEQFF	TGTGCCAGCAGCTTAGCGGGGAACAATGAGCAGTTCTTC
-	TRBV7-6	TRBJ2-7	-	CASSLQESAYEQYF	TGTGCCAGCAGCTTACAGGAATCCGCCTACGAGCAGTACTTC
-	TRBV11-2	TRBJ2-1	-	CASSLYGGEGESSYNEQFF	TGTGCCAGCAGCTTATATGGGGGAGAGGGTGAAAGCTCCTACAATGAGCAGTTCTTC
-	TRBV27	TRBJ1-1	-	CASSYTGRMNTEAFF	TGTGCCAGCAGTTACACGGGACGTATGAACACTGAAGCTTTCTTT
-	TRBV6-1	TRBJ1-2	-	CASSEIRQLPGGGYTF	TGTGCCAGCAGTGAAATACGGCAGCTCCCCGGCGGCGGCTACACCTTC
TRBD1	TRBV9	TRBJ1-5	-	CASSPGQGGVQPQHF	TGTGCCAGCAGCCCGGGACAGGGGGGCGTTCAGCCCCAGCATTTT
-	TRBV21-1	TRBJ2-5	-	CASSKQGGAVQETQYF	TGTGCCAGCAGCAAACAGGGGGGAGCGGTGCAAGAGACCCAGTACTTC
TRBD1	TRBV9	TRBJ2-1	-	CASSADRGRNEQFF	TGTGCCAGCAGCGCGGACAGGGGTAGGAATGAGCAGTTCTTC
TRBD1	TRBV28	TRBJ1-2	once	CASSPGDRGHNGYTF	TGTGCCAGCAGTCCGGGGGACAGGGGGCATAATGGCTACACCTTC
TRBD1	TRBV4-1	TRBJ1-3	once	CASSYLPAEGQAYF	TGCGCCAGCAGCTATTTACCTGCTGAGGGACAGGCATATTTT
TRBD1	TRBV5-6	TRBJ2-7	-	CASSRDRGPYEQYF	TGTGCCAGCAGCCGGGACAGGGGGCCTTACGAGCAGTACTTC
-	TRBV5-6	TRBJ1-1	-	CATALGGFGTEAFF	TGTGCCACCGCCTTGGGGGGATTTGGCACTGAAGCTTTCTTT
-	TRBV11-1	TRBJ1-1	once	CASSLIGNTEAFF	TGTGCCAGCAGCTTAATTGGGAACACTGAAGCTTTCTTT
-	TRBV13	TRBJ2-7	-	CASSLGGGIHEQYF	TGTGCCAGCAGCTTAGGGGGAGGTATTCACGAGCAGTACTTC
-	TRBV6-4	TRBJ2-1	-	CASSERGGSYNEQFF	TGTGCCAGCAGTGAGAGGGGAGGCTCCTACAATGAGCAGTTCTTC
TRBD1	TRBV18	TRBJ1-3	few	CASSPPGQASSGNTIYF	TGTGCCAGCTCACCACCAGGACAGGCTAGCTCTGGAAACACCATATATTTT
-	TRBV6-1	TRBJ1-1	-	CASSLGVMNTEAFF	TGTGCCAGCAGTCTGGGGGTAATGAACACTGAAGCTTTCTTT
-	TRBV7-2	TRBJ2-1	-	CASSLVAASKQFF	TGTGCCAGCAGCTTAGTCGCCGCTAGCAAGCAGTTCTTC
-	TRBV6-4	TRBJ2-2	-	CATAEGRNTGELFF	TGTGCCACCGCGGAGGGTAGGAACACCGGGGAGCTGTTTTTT
TRBD2	TRBV13	TRBJ2-5	-	CASSLVASGKETQYF	TGTGCCAGCAGCTTAGTGGCTAGCGGGAAAGAGACCCAGTACTTC
-	TRBV11-3	TRBJ2-7	-	CASSLGGARGEQYF	TGTGCCAGCAGCTTAGGAGGGGCACGGGGCGAGCAGTACTTC
-	TRBV18	TRBJ1-1	-	CASSPYRFDMNTEAFF	TGTGCCAGCTCACCATATCGCTTCGATATGAACACTGAAGCTTTCTTT
TRBD1	TRBV30	TRBJ1-6	-	CAWRLTGFAYNSPLHF	TGTGCCTGGAGGCTGACAGGGTTCGCCTATAATTCACCCCTCCACTTT
-	TRBV7-2	TRBJ2-3	-	CASSQTVGTQYF	TGTGCCAGCAGCCAGACAGTTGGGACGCAGTATTTT
-	TRBV14	TRBJ1-2	-	CASSPLGGGSGYTF	TGTGCCAGCAGCCCCCTGGGGGGAGGGTCTGGCTACACCTTC
TRBD1	TRBV7-3	TRBJ1-1	-	CASSLQGGAFF	TGTGCCAGCAGCTTACAGGGGGGAGCTTTCTTT
-	TRBV5-4	TRBJ1-2	-	CASAASLGGYGYTF	TGTGCCAGCGCGGCTTCCCTCGGCGGGTATGGCTACACCTTC
-	TRBV9	TRBJ2-2	-	CASSPLPGELFF	TGTGCCAGCAGCCCACTTCCCGGGGAGCTGTTTTTT
TRBD1	TRBV9	TRBJ1-1	-	CASSSQGAITEAFF	TGTGCCAGCAGTTCTCAGGGGGCAATCACTGAAGCTTTCTTT
-	TRBV2	TRBJ1-6	-	CASQASTFGSPLHF	-
-	TRBV11-2	TRBJ1-2	-	CASRPGNLYGYTF	TGTGCCAGCAGACCGGGAAACCTGTATGGCTACACCTTC
TRBD1	TRBV6-6	TRBJ2-7	once	CASSYSMGQGYEQYF	TGTGCCAGCAGTTACTCGATGGGACAGGGCTACGAGCAGTACTTC
-	TRBV10-3	TRBJ2-7	-	CAISESGTTYEQYF	TGTGCCATCAGTGAGTCCGGGACAACCTACGAGCAGTACTTC
-	TRBV6-5	TRBJ1-2	once	CASSYEARAGGYTF	TGTGCCAGCAGTTACGAAGCCCGGGCGGGCGGCTACACCTTC
-	TRBV5-1	TRBJ2-2	few	CARHLWVGVLGGELFF	TGCGCCAGACACCTTTGGGTGGGGGTTCTAGGTGGGGAGCTGTTTTTT
-	TRBV6-6	TRBJ1-2	-	CASSYGQNYGYTF	TGTGCCAGCAGTTATGGCCAGAACTATGGCTACACCTTC
-	TRBV28	TRBJ1-5	-	CASTPGFARPQHF	TGTGCCAGCACTCCCGGGTTCGCGAGGCCCCAGCATTTT
-	TRBV7-7	TRBJ1-4	-	CASSLGAGTNEKLFF	TGTGCCAGCAGCTTAGGTGCAGGGACTAATGAAAAACTGTTTTTT